This T cell receptor (beta chain) stems from a study of cytomegalovirus exposure and HLA in healthy donors. Study-level information: Unique TCRs numbering about 87 million, obtained from HLA-typed donors, made up an early data release. General study results and limits: A later analysis found common viral pathogens apparently linked to several of the most significant clusters. Researchers reported from a later analysis that most CMV-associated TCR beta chains appeared HLA-restricted. Analyzed later, association rates of TCRs varied across HLA loci, with DRB1 most and HLA-C fewest.

The CDR3 length is 17 residues. Germline V lookup: CDR1 LGHNA, CDR2 YNFKEQ. V trimming: 0 bases; J trimming: 0 bases; junction bases outside the gene matches: 1. In regard to this clone: Its specificity is not known.

PCR primers comprised 60 Vbeta and 13 Jbeta primers. The protocol was immunoSEQ multiplex PCR, while the TCRdb copy is restricted to in-frame clones and leaves out a portion. This table holds 55,000 to 70,000 clones, around three quarters found once. The sequence was obtained from a woman aged 55-69 years in good health and CMV-seropositive. The chain recombines TRBV4-2 with TRBJ2-5; 13 nucleotides align to TRBD2. The sequenced sample consisted of PBMCs. The CDR3 here is CASSQDGLAGDQETQYF. Here the CDR3 DNA reads TGTGCCAGCAGCCAAGATGGACTAGCGGGGGACCAAGAGACCCAGTACTTC.